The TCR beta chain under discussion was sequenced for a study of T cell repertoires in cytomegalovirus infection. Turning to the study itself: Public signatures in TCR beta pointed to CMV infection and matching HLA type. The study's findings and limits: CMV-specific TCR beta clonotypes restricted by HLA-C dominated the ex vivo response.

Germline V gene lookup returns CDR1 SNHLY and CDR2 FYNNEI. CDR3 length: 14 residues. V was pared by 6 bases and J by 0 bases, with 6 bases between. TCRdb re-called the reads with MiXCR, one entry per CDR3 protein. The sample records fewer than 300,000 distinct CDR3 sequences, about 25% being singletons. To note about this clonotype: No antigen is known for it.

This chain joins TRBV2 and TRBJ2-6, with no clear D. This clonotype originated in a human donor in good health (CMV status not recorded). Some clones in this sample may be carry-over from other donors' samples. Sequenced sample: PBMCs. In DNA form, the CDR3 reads TGTGCCAGCAGGGGGATCTCTGGGGCCAACGTCCTGACTTTC. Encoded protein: CASRGISGANVLTF.